The entry below gives a single T cell receptor (beta chain) sequence along with its context. Its antigen remains unidentified. Method: immunoSEQ multiplex PCR; TCRdb's copy keeps in-frame clones and lacks some. The sample holds 150,000 to 200,000 clones, approximately 92% seen once. Germline V gene data show CDR1 as SQVTM and CDR2 as ANQGSEA. Trimming shortened V by 1 base and J by 4 bases, and 4 bases separated the two germline ends. This CDR3 is built from 11 residues. The data originate from a study of T cell responses to AZD1222 COVID-19 vaccine. Study-wide results and limits: Donors, mostly white British, included more females; clonal diversity was possibly underestimated. Mapped onto spike, vaccine-associated CD4 TCRs spanned it and were dominant at 160-218 and 743-854. Baseline serology detected seropositivity in only 5 to 7 AZD1222 recipients.

The TCR sequence derives from an adult who received the MenACWY meningococcal vaccine as a control. This chain joins TRBV29-1 and TRBJ1-2; D is unclear. Here the sequenced sample was peripheral blood, taken 28 days after the second dose of the MenACWY control vaccine. In DNA, the CDR3 is TGCAGCGTTGAAGGAAGCTATGGCTACACCTTC. It specifies CSVEGSYGYTF.